This T cell receptor beta chain was identified during a study of CD8 T cells in Susac syndrome. Study background: Blood was drawn from Susac syndrome patients while they were therapy-naive, on corticosteroids, or on intravenous immunoglobulin alone.

Random hexamers were used to reverse transcribe an amount of about 0.45 to 1 ug RNA. A multiplex approach, immunoSEQ multiplex PCR, amplified TCR beta CDR3 across 54 Vbeta and 13 Jbeta. TCRdb passed the immunoSEQ multiplex PCR reads through MiXCR, listing each CDR3 protein once. The table has over 100,000 distinct CDR3 sequences, 96% seen once. After removal of 5 bases from V and 6 bases from J, the junction contained 2 bases not matched to a gene. The CDR3 length is 15 residues. Through negative isolation, CD4+ and CD8+ T cells were obtained, while TEMRA cells were enriched using FACS. The rearrangement uses TRBV12-3 or TRBV12-4 and TRBJ2-2; TRBD2 matches at 14 bases. What was sequenced was CD4+ T cells from PBMCs. This receptor was taken from a human donor with Susac syndrome. In DNA, the CDR3 is TGTGCCAGCAGTCGACTAGCGGGAGGGGCCGGGGAGCTGTTTTTT. This encodes CASSRLAGGAGELFF.